This T cell receptor (beta chain) was recovered during a study of blood T cell repertoires in COVID-19. Authors' data handling: Quantification of nucleated cells was approximated via reference gene primer amplification. Some clones are missing from TCRdb's copy, which holds only in-frame ones; the method was immunoSEQ multiplex PCR. V and J calls and clone size are those listed in that table; D and trimming were worked out from the DNA. In the table there are 360,000 or so clones, about 90% of which are singletons. CDR1 is MNHEY, CDR2 SVGAGI, per germline. There are 13 residues in the CDR3. Trimming pared 7 bases from V and 4 bases from J, leaving 14 bases between.

The clonotype was recovered from a woman between 25 and 40 years old who had been exposed to COVID-19. The V gene is TRBV6-5, the J gene TRBJ2-7; possible D gene TRBD2, 6 bases. The sample taken for sequencing was PBMCs or T cells enriched from blood (not recorded which). As DNA, the CDR3 is TGTGCCAGCAAATTGGTCGCGGGGTACGAGCAGTACTTC. Amino acids: CASKLVAGYEQYF.